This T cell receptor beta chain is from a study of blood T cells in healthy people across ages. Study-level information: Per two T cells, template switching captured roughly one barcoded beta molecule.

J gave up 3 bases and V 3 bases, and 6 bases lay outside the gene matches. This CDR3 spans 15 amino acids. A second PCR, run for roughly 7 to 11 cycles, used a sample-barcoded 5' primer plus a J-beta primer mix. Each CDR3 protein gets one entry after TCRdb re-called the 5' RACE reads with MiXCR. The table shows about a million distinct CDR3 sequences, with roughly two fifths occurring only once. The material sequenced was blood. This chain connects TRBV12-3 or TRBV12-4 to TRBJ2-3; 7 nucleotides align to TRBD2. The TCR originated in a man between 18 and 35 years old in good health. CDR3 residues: CASSFGGGMTDTQYF. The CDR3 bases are TGTGCCAGCAGTTTTGGGGGGGGAATGACAGATACGCAGTATTTT.